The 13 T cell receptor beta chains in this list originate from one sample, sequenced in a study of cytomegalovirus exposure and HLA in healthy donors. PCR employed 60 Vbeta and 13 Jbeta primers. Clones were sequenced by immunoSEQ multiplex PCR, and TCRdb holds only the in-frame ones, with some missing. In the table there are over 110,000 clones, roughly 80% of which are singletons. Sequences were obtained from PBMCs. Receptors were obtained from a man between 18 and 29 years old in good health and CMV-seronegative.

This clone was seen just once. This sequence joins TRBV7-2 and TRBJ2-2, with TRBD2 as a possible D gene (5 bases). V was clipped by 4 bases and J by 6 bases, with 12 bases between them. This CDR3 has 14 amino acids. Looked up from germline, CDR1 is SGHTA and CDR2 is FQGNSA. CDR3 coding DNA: TGTGCCAGCAGCTCGGGAACAATTGCCGGGGAGCTGTTTTTT. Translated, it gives CASSSGTIAGELFF. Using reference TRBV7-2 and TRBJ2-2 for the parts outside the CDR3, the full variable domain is GAGVSQSPSNKVTEKGKDVELRCDPISGHTALYWYRQSLGQGLEFLIYFQGNSAPDKSGLPSDRFSAERTGGSVSTLTIQRTQQEDSAVYLCASSSGTIAGELFFGEGSRLTVL.

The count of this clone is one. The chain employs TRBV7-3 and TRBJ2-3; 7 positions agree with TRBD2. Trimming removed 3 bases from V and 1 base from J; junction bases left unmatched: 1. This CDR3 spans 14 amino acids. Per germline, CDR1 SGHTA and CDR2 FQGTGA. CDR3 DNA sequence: TGTGCCAGCAGCTTCGCGGGGGGCACAGATACGCAGTATTTT. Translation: CASSFAGGTDTQYF.

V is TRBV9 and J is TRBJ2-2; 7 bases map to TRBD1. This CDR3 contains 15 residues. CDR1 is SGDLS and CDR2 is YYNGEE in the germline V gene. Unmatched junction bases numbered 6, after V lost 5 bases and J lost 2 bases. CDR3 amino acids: CASRSRQGNTGELFF. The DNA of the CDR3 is TGTGCCAGCAGGAGCCGACAGGGTAACACCGGGGAGCTGTTTTTT.

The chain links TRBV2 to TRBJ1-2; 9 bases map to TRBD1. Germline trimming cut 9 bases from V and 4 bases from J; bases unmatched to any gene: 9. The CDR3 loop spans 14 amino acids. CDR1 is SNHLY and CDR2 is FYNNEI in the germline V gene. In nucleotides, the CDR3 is TGTGCCAGTCATGTACAGGACAGGGGCTATGGCTACACCTTC. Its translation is CASHVQDRGYGYTF.

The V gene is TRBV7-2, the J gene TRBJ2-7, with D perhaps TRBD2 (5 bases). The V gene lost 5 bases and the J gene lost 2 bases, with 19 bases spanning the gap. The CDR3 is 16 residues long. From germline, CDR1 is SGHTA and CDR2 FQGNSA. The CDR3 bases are TGTGCCAGCAGCCTAGACCGTCGGGGAAACACCTACGAGCAGTACTTC. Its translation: CASSLDRRGNTYEQYF.

The CDR3 DNA sequence: TGTGCCTGGAGCACCGGGACAGGGGTTTCACCCCTCCACTTT. It is translated as CAWSTGTGVSPLHF. This chain joins TRBV30 and TRBJ1-6; 10 bases agree with TRBD1. This CDR3 region has 14 residues. The V gene end was trimmed by 3 bases and the J gene end by 9 bases; junction bases not matched to a gene: 5. Germline loops: CDR1 GTSNPN, CDR2 SVGIG (reference sequence).

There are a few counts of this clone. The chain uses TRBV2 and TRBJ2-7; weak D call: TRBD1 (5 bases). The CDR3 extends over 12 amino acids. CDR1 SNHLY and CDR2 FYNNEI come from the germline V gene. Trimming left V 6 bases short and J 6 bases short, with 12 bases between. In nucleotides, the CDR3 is TGTGCCAGCAGCTCCTCCAGGGTCGAGCAGTACTTC. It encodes CASSSSRVEQYF. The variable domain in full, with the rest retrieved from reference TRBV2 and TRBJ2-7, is EPEVTQTPSHQVTQMGQEVILRCVPISNHLYFYWYRQILGQKVEFLVSFYNNEISEKSEIFDDQFSVERPDGSNFTLKIRSTKLEDSAMYFCASSSSRVEQYFGPGTRLTVT.

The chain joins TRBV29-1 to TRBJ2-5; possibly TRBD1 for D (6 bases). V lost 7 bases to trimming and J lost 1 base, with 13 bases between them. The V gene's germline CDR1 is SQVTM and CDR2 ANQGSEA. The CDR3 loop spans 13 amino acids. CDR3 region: CSAARTVQETQYF. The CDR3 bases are TGCAGCGCTGCCCGGACAGTCCAAGAGACCCAGTACTTC. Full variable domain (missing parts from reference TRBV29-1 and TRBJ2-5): SAVISQKPSRDICQRGTSLTIQCQVDSQVTMMFWYRQQPGQSLTLIATANQGSEATYESGFVIDKFPISRPNLTFSTLTVSNMSPEDSSIYLCSAARTVQETQYFGPGTRLLVL.

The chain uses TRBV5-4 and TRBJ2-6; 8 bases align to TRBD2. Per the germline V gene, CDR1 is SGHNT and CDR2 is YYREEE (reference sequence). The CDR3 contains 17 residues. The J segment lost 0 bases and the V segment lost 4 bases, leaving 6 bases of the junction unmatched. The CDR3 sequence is CASSPGGVGSGANVLTF. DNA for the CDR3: TGTGCCAGCAGCCCCGGGGGGGTCGGCTCTGGGGCCAACGTCCTGACTTTC.

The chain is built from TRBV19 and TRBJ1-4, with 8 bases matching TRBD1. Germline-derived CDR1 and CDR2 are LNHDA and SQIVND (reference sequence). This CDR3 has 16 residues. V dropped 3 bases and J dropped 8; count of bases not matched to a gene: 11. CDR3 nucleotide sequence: TGTGCCAGTAGTATGACTACCGGGACAGGAGACGAAAAACTGTTTTTT. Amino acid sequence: CASSMTTGTGDEKLFF.

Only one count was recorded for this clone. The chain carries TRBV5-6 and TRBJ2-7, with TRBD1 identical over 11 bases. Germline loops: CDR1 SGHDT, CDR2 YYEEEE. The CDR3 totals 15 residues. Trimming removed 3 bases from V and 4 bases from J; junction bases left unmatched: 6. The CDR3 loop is CASSSPGQGGYEQYF. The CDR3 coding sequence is TGTGCCAGCAGCTCTCCGGGACAGGGGGGTTACGAGCAGTACTTC.

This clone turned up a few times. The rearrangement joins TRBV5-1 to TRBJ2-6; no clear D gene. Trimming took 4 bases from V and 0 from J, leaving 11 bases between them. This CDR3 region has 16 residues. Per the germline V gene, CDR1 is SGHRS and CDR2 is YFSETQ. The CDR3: CASSPVVSSGANVLTF. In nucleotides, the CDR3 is TGCGCCAGCAGCCCGGTCGTGAGCTCTGGGGCCAACGTCCTGACTTTC. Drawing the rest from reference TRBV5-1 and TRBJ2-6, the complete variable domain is KAGVTQTPRYLIKTRGQQVTLSCSPISGHRSVSWYQQTPGQGLQFLFEYFSETQRNKGNFPGRFSGRQFSNSRSEMNVSTLELGDSALYLCASSPVVSSGANVLTFGAGSRLTVL.

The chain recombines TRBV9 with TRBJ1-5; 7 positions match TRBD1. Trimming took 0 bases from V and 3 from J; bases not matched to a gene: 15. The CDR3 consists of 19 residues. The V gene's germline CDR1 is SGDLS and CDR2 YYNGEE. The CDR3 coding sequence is TGTGCCAGCAGCGTAGTGAAGGTCGACAGGGTCGTAGTCAATCAGCCCCAGCATTTT. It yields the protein CASSVVKVDRVVVNQPQHF.